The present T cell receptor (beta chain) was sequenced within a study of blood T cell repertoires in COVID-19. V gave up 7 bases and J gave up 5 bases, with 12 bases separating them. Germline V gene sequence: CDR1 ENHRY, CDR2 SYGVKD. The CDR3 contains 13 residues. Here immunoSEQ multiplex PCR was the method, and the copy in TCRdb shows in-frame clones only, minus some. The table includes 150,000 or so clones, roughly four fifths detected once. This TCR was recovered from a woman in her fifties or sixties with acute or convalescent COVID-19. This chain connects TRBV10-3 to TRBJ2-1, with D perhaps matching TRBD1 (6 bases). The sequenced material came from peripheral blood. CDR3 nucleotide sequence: TGTGCCATCAAGGGGGAAGGGGACAATGAGCAGTTCTTC. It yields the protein CAIKGEGDNEQFF.